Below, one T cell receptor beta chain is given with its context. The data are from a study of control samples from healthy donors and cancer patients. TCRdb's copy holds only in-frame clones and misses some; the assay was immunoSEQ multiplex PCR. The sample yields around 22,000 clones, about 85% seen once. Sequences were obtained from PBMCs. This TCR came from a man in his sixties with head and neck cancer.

CDR3 coding DNA: TGTGCCAGTAGCCTCTCACCAGATAACTCTGGAAACACCATATATTTT. Amino acids: CASSLSPDNSGNTIYF. The chain couples TRBV19 to TRBJ1-3; D not resolved. Per germline, CDR1 LNHDA and CDR2 SQIVND (reference sequence). This CDR3 spans 16 amino acids. V was shortened by 6 bases and J by 0 bases, with 15 bases between the two germline ends.